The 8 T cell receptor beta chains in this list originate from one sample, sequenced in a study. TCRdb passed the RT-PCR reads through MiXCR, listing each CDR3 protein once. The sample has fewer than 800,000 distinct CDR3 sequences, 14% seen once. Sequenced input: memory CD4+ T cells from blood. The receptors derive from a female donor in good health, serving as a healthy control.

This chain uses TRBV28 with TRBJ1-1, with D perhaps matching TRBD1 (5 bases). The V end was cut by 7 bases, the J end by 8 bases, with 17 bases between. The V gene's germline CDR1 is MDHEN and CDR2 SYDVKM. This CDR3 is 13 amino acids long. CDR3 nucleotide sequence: TGTGCCAGCACACTGACAGCGATGAAAGAAGCTTTCTTT. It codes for CASTLTAMKEAFF.

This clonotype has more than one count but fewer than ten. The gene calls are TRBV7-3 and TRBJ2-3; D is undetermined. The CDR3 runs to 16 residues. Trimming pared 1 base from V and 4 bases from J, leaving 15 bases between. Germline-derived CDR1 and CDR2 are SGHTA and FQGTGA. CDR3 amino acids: CASSLMGHGGSDTQYF. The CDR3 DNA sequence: TGTGCCAGCAGCTTAATGGGTCACGGTGGGTCAGATACGCAGTATTTT.

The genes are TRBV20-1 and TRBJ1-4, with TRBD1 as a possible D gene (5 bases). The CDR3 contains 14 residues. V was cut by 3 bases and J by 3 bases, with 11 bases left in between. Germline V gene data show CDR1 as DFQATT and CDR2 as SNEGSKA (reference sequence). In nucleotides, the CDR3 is TGCAGTGCTAGGGTAGACAGCGCTAATGAAAAACTGTTTTTT. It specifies CSARVDSANEKLFF.

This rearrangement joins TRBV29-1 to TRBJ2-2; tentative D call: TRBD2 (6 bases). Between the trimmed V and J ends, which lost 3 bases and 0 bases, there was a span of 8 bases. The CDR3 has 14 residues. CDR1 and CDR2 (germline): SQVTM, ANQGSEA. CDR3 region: CSVERDTNTGELFF. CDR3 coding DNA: TGCAGCGTTGAGCGGGATACGAACACCGGGGAGCTGTTTTTT.

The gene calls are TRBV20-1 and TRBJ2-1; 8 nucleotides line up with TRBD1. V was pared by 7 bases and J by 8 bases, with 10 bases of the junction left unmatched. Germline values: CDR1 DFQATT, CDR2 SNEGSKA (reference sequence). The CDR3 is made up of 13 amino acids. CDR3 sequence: CSVSPGGSYEQFF. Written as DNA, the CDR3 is TGCAGTGTATCACCAGGGGGCAGCTATGAGCAGTTCTTC.

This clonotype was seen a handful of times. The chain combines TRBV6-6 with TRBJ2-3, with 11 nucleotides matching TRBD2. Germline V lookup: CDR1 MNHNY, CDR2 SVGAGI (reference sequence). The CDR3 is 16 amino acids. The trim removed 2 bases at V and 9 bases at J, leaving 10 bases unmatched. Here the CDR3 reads CASSYPLAGGPVTQYF. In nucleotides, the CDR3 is TGTGCCAGCAGTTACCCCTTAGCGGGAGGGCCGGTGACGCAGTATTTT.

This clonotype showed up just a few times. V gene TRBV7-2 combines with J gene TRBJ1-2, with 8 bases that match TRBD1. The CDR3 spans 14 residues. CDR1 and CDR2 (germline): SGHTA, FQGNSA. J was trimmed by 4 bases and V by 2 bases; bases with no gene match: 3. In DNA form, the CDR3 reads TGTGCCAGCAGCTTACCGGGACAGGTCTATGGCTACACCTTC. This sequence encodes CASSLPGQVYGYTF.

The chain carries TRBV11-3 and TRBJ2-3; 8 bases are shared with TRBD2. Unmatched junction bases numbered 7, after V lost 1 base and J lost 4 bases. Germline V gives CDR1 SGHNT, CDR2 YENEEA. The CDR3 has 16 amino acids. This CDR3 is CASSLGASGSSDTQYF. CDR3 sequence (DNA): TGTGCCAGCAGCTTAGGAGCCAGCGGGAGTTCAGATACGCAGTATTTT.